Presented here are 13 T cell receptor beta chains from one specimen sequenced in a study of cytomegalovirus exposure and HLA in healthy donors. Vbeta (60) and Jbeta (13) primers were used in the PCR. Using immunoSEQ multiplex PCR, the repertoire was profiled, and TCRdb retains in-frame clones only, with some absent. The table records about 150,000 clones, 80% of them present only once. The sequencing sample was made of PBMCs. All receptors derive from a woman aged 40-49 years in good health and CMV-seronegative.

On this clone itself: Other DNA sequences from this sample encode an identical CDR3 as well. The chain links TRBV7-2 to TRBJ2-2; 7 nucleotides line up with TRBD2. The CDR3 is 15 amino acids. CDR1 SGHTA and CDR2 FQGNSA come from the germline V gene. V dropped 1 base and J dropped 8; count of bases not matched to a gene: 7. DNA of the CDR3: TGTGCCAGCAGCTTAGGGGGGGAGGGCCCGGGGGAGCTGTTTTTT. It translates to CASSLGGEGPGELFF.

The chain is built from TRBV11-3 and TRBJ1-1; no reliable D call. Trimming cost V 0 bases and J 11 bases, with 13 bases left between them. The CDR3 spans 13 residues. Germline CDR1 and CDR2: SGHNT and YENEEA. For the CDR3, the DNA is TGTGCCAGCAGCTTAGATCTCGGGAATGCGGCTTTCTTT. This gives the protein CASSLDLGNAAFF.

Here the CDR3 DNA reads TGTGCCAGCAGCCATACCTTGGCTAGCGGGGGCGAGACCCAGTACTTC. This sequence encodes CASSHTLASGGETQYF. The chain employs TRBV7-9 and TRBJ2-5; 10 bases map to TRBD2. CDR1 SEHNR and CDR2 FQNEAQ come from the germline V gene (reference sequence). V lost 5 bases, J lost 5 bases, and 11 bases stayed unmatched. This CDR3 has 16 amino acids.

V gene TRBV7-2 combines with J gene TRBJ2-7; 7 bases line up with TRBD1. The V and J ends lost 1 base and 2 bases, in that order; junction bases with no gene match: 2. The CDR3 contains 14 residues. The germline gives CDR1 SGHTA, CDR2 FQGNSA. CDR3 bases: TGTGCCAGCAGCTTAGGGGACAGTACCTACGAGCAGTACTTC. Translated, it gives CASSLGDSTYEQYF. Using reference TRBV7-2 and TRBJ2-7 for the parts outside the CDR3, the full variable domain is GAGVSQSPSNKVTEKGKDVELRCDPISGHTALYWYRQSLGQGLEFLIYFQGNSAPDKSGLPSDRFSAERTGGSVSTLTIQRTQQEDSAVYLCASSLGDSTYEQYFGPGTRLTVT.

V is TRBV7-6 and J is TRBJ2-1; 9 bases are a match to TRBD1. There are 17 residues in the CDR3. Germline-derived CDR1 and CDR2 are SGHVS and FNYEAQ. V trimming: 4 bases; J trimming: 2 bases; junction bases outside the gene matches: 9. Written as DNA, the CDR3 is TGTGCCAGCAGCTCACTGGGCAGGACAGGGGCCTACAATGAGCAGTTCTTC. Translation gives CASSSLGRTGAYNEQFF.

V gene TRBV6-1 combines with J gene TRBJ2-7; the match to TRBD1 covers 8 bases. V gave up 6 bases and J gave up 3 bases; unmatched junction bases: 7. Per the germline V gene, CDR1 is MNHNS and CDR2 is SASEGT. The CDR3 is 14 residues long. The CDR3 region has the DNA TGTGCCAGCAGCCCCGGACAGGGAGGCTACGAGCAGTACTTC. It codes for CASSPGQGGYEQYF.

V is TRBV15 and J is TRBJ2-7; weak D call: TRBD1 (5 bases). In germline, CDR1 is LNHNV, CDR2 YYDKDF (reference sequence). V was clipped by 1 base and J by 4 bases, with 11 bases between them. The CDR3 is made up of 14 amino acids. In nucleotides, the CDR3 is TGTGCCACCAGCAGAGGTGGTCAGGGTTACGAGCAGTACTTC. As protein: CATSRGGQGYEQYF.

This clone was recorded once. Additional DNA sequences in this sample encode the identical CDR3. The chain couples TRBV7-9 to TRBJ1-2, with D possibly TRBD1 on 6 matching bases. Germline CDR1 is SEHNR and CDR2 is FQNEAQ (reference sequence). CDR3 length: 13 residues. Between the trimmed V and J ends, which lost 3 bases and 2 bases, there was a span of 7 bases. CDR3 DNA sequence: TGTGCCAGCAGCTTGGGACAAAACTATGGCTACACCTTC. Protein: CASSLGQNYGYTF.

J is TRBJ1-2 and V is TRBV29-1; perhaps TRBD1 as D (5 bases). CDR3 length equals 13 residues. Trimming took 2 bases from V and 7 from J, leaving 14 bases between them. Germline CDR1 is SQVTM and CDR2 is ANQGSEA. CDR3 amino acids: CSVERARGSGYTF. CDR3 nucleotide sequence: TGCAGCGTTGAACGTGCGCGGGGGAGTGGCTACACCTTC.

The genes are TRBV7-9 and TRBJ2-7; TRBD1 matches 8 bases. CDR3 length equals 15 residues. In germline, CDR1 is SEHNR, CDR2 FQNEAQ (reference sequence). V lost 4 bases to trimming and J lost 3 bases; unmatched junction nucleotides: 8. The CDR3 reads CASSWGQAEHYEQYF. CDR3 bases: TGTGCCAGCAGCTGGGGACAGGCAGAACACTACGAGCAGTACTTC.

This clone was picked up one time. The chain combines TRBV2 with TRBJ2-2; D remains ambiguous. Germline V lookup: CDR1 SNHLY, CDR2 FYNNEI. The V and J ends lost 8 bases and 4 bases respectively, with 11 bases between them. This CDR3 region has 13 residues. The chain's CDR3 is CASGPTSTGELFF. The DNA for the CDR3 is TGTGCCAGCGGGCCTACCTCCACCGGGGAGCTGTTTTTT.

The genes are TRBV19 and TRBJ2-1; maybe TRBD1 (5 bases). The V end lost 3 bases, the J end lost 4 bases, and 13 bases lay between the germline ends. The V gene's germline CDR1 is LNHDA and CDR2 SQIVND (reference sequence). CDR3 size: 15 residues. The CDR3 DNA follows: TGTGCCAGTAGTATTGTGGGGCTTGGGTACAATGAGCAGTTCTTC. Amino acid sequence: CASSIVGLGYNEQFF.

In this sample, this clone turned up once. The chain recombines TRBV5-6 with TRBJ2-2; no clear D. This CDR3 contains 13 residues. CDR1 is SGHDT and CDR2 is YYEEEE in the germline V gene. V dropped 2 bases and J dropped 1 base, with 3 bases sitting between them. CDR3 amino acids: CASSFLNTGELFF. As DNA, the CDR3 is TGTGCCAGCAGCTTTCTGAACACCGGGGAGCTGTTTTTT.